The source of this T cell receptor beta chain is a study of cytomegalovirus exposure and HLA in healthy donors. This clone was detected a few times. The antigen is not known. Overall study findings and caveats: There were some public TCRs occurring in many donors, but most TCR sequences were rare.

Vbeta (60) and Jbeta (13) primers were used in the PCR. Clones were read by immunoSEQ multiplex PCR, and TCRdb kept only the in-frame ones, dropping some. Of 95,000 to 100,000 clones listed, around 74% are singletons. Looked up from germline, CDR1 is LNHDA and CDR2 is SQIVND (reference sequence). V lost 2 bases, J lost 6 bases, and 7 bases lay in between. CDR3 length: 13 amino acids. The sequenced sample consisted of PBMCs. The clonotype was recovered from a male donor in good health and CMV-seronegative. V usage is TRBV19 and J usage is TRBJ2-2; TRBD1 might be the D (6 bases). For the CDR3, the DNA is TGTGCCAGTAGTATATGGGGGCCCGGGGAGCTGTTTTTT. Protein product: CASSIWGPGELFF.